The rows below give T cell receptor beta chains drawn from one sample of a study of identifying expanded T cells in peripheral blood. Sequenced by immunoSEQ multiplex PCR; TCRdb stores in-frame clones only, minus some. The repertoire holds 84,000 or so clones, with around 90% as singletons. The material sequenced was blood. Receptor source: a person aged 18 to 75 in good health. Each CDR3 is given with its conserved first and last residue. A D gene is named only where the DNA matches it firmly. Clone size appears in some rows only: once, few, many, or a class for an expanded clone.

TRBV18,.,TRBJ2-3,.,13,TGTGCCAGCTCACGGGGCAGCACAGATACGCAGTATTTT,CASSRGSTDTQYF
TRBV7-9,TRBD1,TRBJ1-2,once,16,TGTGCCAGCAGCTCTGCCGGGACAGGATTATCGGGGGGCTACACCTTC,CASSSAGTGLSGGYTF
TRBV19,.,TRBJ2-7,.,14,TGTGCCAGTAGTATAGAACAGCCCCCCTACGAGCAGTACTTC,CASSIEQPPYEQYF
TRBV30,.,TRBJ1-2,.,17,TGTGCCTGGAGTAATCTAATCCCTGGGGGCGCGGGCTATGGCTACACCTTC,CAWSNLIPGGAGYGYTF
TRBV28,.,TRBJ1-2,.,13,TGTGCCAGCAGTTTATTGACAGGACGAGGCTACACCTTC,CASSLLTGRGYTF
TRBV27,.,TRBJ1-1,once,14,TGTGCCAGCAGTTTCAGGGGCGCGGGCACTGAAGCTTTCTTT,CASSFRGAGTEAFF
TRBV19,TRBD1,TRBJ1-2,.,13,TGTGCCAGTAGTATCGAACAGGGGTATGGCTACACCTTC,CASSIEQGYGYTF
TRBV6-5,TRBD1,TRBJ2-3,.,16,TGTGCCAGCAGTTACGCTCCGGGACAGCGCACAGATACGCAGTATTTT,CASSYAPGQRTDTQYF
TRBV5-1,.,TRBJ2-5,once,13,TGCGCCAGCAGCTTTCAGAGTGGAGAGACCCAGTACTTC,CASSFQSGETQYF
TRBV19,TRBD2,TRBJ2-1,.,15,TGTGCCAGTAGTATAGACCCTAGCGGGAGGAGTGAGCAGTTCTTC,CASSIDPSGRSEQFF
TRBV29-1,TRBD1,TRBJ1-1,.,13,TGCAGCGCGAGACAGGGAAGAAACACTGAAGCTTTCTTT,CSARQGRNTEAFF
TRBV7-8,.,TRBJ2-6,.,17,TGTGCCAGCAGCTTAGAACTAGCCCCCTCTGGGGCCAACGTCCTGACTTTC,CASSLELAPSGANVLTF
TRBV19,TRBD1,TRBJ1-1,once,16,TGTGCCAGTAGTATACTCGGACAGGCGGGGGACACTGAAGCTTTCTTT,CASSILGQAGDTEAFF
TRBV30,.,TRBJ2-4,.,14,TGTGCCTGGAGTGTATCGGAGACAGTAAACATTCAGTACTTC,CAWSVSETVNIQYF
TRBV6-6,TRBD2,TRBJ2-7,.,15,TGTGCCAGCCGCCCGACTAGCGGGAGTAATTACGAGCAGTACTTC,CASRPTSGSNYEQYF
TRBV11-2,TRBD1,TRBJ2-6,.,18,TGTGCCAGCTCAATTTTGGGACAGGGGTTTTCTGGGGCCAACGTCCTGACTTTC,CASSILGQGFSGANVLTF
TRBV6-5,.,TRBJ1-3,.,15,TGTGCCAGCAGTTACGGGCAGGGCCCTGGAAACACCATATATTTT,CASSYGQGPGNTIYF
TRBV5-5,TRBD1,TRBJ2-7,.,16,TGTGCCAGCAGCTTGAGCGGACAGGGGGGCTCCTACGAGCAGTACTTC,CASSLSGQGGSYEQYF
TRBV2,TRBD1,TRBJ1-1,.,18,TGTGCCAGCAGTTCGCTCCGGACAGGAGGAACCGGAGGTGGCGAAGCTTTCTTT,CASSSLRTGGTGGGEAFF